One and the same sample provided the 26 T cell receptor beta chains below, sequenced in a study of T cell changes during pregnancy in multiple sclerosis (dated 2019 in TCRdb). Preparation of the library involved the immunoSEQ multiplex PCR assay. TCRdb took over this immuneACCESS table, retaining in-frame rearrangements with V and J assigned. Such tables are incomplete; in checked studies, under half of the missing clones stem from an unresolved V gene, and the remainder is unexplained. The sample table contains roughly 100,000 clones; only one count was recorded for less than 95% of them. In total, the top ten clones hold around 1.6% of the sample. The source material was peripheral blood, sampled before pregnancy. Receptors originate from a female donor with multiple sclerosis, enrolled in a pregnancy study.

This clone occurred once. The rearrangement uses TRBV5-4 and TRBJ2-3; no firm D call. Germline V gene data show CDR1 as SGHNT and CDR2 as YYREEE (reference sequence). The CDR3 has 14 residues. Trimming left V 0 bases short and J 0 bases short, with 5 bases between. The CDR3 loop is CASSLVTSTDTQYF. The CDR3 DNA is TGTGCCAGCAGCTTGGTTACTAGCACAGATACGCAGTATTTT.

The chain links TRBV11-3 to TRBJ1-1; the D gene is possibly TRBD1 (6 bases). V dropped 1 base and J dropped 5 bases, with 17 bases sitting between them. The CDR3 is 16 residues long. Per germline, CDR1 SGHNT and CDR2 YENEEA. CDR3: CASSLVPGGRGTEAFF. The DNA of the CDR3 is TGTGCCAGCAGCTTAGTCCCCGGGGGGCGTGGGACTGAAGCTTTCTTT. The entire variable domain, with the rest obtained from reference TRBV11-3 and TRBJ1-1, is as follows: EAGVVQSPRYKIIEKKQPVAFWCNPISGHNTLYWYLQNLGQGPELLIRYENEEAVDDSQLPKDRFSAERLKGVDSTLKIQPAELGDSAVYLCASSLVPGGRGTEAFFGQGTRLTVV.

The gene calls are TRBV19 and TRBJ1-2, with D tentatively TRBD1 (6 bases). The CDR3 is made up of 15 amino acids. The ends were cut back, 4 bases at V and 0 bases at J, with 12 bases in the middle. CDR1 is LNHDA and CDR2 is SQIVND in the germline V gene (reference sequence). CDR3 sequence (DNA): TGTGCCAGTAGTACCGGACAGCAACCTAACTATGGCTACACCTTC. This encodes CASSTGQQPNYGYTF.

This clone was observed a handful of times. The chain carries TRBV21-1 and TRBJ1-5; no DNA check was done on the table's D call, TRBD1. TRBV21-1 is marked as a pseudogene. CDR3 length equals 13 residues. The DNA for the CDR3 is TGTGCCAGCACCGGGACAGCCATAGGACCCCAGCATTTT. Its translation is CASTGTAIGPQHF.

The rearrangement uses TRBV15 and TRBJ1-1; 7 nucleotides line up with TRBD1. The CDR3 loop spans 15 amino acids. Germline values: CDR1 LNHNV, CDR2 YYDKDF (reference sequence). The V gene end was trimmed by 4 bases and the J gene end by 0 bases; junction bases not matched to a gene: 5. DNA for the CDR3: TGTGCCACCAGCATTGGGACAGCCATGAACACTGAAGCTTTCTTT. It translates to CATSIGTAMNTEAFF.

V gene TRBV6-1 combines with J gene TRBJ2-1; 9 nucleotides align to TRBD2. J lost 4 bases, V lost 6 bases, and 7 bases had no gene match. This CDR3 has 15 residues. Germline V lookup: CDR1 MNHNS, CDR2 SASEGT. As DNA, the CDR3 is TGTGCCAGCAGGAGACTAGCGGAGCCTTACAATGAGCAGTTCTTC. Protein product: CASRRLAEPYNEQFF.

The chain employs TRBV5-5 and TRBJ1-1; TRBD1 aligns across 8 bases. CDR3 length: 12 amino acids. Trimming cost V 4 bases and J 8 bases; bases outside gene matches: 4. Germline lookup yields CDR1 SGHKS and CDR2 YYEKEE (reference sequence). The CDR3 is CASSGQGVEAFF. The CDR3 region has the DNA TGTGCCAGCAGCGGACAGGGAGTAGAAGCTTTCTTT.

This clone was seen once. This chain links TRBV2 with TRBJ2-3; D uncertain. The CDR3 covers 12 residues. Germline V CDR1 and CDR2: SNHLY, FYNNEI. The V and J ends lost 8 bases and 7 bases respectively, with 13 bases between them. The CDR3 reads CASLEPTNTQYF. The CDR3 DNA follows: TGTGCCAGCCTGGAGCCTACGAATACGCAGTATTTT.

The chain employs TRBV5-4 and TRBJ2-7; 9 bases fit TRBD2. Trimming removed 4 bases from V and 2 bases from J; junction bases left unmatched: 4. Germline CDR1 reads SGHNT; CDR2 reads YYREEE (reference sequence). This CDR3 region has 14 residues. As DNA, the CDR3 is TGTGCCAGCAGCCCCTTAGCGGGGGCCTACGAGCAGTACTTC. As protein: CASSPLAGAYEQYF.

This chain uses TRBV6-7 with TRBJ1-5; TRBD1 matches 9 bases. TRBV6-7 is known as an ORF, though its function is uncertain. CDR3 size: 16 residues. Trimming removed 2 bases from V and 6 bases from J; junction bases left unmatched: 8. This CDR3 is CASSYPRTGVGQPQHF. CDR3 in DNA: TGTGCCAGCAGTTACCCCAGGACAGGGGTGGGTCAGCCCCAGCATTTT.

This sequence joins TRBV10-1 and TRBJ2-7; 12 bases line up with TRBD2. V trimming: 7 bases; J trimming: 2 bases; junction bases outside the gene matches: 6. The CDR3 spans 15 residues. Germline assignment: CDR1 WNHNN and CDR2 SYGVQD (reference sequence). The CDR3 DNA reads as TGCGCCAGCAATAGGACTAGCGGGGCTCCCTACGAGCAGTACTTC. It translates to CASNRTSGAPYEQYF.

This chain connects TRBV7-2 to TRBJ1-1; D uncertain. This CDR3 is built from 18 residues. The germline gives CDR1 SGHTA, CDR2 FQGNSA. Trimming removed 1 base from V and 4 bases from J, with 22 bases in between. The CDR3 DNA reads TGTGCCAGCAGCTTAGTAGGGCGATTGCACGGGAGAGGCACTGAAGCTTTCTTT. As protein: CASSLVGRLHGRGTEAFF. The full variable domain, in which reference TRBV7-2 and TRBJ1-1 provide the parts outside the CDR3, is GAGVSQSPSNKVTEKGKDVELRCDPISGHTALYWYRQSLGQGLEFLIYFQGNSAPDKSGLPSDRFSAERTGGSVSTLTIQRTQQEDSAVYLCASSLVGRLHGRGTEAFFGQGTRLTVV.

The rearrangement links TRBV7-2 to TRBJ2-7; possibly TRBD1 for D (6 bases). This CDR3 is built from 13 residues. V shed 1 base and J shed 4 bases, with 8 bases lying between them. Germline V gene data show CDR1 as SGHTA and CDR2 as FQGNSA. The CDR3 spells CASSLGGGYEQYF. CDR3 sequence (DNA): TGTGCCAGCAGCTTAGGAGGGGGTTACGAGCAGTACTTC. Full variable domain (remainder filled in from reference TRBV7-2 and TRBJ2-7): GAGVSQSPSNKVTEKGKDVELRCDPISGHTALYWYRQSLGQGLEFLIYFQGNSAPDKSGLPSDRFSAERTGGSVSTLTIQRTQQEDSAVYLCASSLGGGYEQYFGPGTRLTVT.

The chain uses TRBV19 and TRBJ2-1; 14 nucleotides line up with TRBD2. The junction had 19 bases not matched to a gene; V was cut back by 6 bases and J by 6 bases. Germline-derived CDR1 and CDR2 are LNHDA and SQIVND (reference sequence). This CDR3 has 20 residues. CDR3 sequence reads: CASRERVTSGRARWFNEQFF. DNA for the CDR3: TGTGCCAGTAGGGAAAGGGTGACTAGCGGGAGGGCCAGGTGGTTCAATGAGCAGTTCTTC.

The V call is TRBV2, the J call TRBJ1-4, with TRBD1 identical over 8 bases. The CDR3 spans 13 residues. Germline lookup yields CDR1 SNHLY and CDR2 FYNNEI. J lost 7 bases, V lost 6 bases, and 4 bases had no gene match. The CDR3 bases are TGTGCCAGCAGGACAGGGGTGGGTGAAAAACTGTTTTTT. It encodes CASRTGVGEKLFF.

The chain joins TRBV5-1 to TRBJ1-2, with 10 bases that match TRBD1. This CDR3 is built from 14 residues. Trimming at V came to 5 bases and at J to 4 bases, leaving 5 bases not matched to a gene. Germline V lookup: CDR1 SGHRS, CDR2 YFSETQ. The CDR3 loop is CASRQGQGSYGYTF. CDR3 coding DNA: TGCGCCAGCAGACAGGGACAGGGGAGCTATGGCTACACCTTC. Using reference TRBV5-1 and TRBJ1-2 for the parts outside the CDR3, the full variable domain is KAGVTQTPRYLIKTRGQQVTLSCSPISGHRSVSWYQQTPGQGLQFLFEYFSETQRNKGNFPGRFSGRQFSNSRSEMNVSTLELGDSALYLCASRQGQGSYGYTFGSGTRLTVV.

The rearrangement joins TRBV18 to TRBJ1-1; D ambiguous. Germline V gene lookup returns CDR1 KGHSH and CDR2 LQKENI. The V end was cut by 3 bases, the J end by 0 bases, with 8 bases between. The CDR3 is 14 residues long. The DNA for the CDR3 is TGTGCCAGCTCACCGTTGGGCATGAACACTGAAGCTTTCTTT. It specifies CASSPLGMNTEAFF.

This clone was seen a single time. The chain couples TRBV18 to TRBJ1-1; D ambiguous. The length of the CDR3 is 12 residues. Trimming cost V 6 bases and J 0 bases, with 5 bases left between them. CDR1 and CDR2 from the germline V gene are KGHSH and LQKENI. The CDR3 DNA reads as TGTGCCAGCTCCTCCGTGAACACTGAAGCTTTCTTT. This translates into CASSSVNTEAFF.

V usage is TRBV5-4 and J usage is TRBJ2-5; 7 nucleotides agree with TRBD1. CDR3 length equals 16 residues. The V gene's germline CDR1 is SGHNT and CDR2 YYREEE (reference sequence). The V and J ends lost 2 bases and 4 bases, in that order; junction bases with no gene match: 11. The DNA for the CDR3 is TGTGCCAGCAGCTTTCGCAGGGGGTACGCTGGAGAGACCCAGTACTTC. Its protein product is CASSFRRGYAGETQYF.

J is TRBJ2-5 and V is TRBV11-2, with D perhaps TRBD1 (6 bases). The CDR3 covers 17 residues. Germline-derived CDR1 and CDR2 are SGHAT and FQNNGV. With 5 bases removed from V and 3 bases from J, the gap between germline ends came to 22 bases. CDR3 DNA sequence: TGTGCCAGCAGCCCCCACCTGAGTCTGGACAGCGAAGAGACCCAGTACTTC. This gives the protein CASSPHLSLDSEETQYF.

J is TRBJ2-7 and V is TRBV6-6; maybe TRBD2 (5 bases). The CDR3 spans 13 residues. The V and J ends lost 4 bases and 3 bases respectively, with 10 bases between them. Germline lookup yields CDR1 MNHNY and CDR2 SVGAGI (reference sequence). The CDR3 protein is CASSFEGGYEQYF. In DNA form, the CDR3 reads TGTGCCAGCAGTTTTGAGGGCGGCTACGAGCAGTACTTC.

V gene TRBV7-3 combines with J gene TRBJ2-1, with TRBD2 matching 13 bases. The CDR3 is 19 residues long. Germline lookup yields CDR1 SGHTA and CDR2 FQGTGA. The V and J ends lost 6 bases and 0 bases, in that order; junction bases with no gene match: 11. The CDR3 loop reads CASSRRPGLAGLSYNEQFF. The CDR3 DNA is TGTGCCAGCAGTCGAAGACCGGGACTAGCGGGACTCTCCTACAATGAGCAGTTCTTC.

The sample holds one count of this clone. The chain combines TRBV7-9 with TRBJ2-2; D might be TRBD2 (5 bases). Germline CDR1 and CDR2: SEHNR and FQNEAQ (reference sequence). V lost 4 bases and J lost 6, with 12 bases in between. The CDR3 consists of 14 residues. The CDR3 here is CASSSHRGPGELFF. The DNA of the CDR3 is TGTGCCAGCAGCTCCCATCGGGGTCCCGGGGAGCTGTTTTTT. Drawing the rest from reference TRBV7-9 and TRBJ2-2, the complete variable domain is DTGVSQNPRHKITKRGQNVTFRCDPISEHNRLYWYRQTLGQGPEFLTYFQNEAQLEKSRLLSDRFSAERPKGSFSTLEIQRTEQGDSAMYLCASSSHRGPGELFFGEGSRLTVL.

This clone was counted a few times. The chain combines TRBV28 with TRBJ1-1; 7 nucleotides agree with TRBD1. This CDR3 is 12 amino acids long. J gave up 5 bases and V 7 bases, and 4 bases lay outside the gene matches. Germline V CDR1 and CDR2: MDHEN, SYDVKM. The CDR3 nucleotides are TGTGCCAGCACAGGGGGTCGAACTGAAGCTTTCTTT. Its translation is CASTGGRTEAFF.

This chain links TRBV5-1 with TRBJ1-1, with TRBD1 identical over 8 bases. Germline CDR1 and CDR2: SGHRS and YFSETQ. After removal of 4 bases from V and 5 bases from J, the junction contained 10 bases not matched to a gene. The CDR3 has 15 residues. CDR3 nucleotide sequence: TGCGCCAGCAGCCTATTCACAGGGGGGGGAACTGAAGCTTTCTTT. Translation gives CASSLFTGGGTEAFF.

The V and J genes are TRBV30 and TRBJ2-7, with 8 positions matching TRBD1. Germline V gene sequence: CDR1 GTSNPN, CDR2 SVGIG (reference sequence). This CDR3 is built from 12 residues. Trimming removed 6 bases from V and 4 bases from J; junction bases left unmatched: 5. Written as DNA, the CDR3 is TGTGCCTGCTCAACAGGGGGGTACGAGCAGTACTTC. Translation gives CACSTGGYEQYF.